This note documents a single T cell receptor (beta chain) sequence. The entry originates in a study of blood T cell repertoires in COVID-19. Study summary: Donors in the United States, Italy and Spain gave samples during acute or convalescent COVID-19. PBMCs, B-cell-depleted T cells, or T cells provided the cDNA or gDNA that made up the material.

Seattle enrolled patients during active infection and tracked them longitudinally. Libraries were prepared by immunoSEQ multiplex PCR; TCRdb keeps only in-frame clonotypes and omits some of them. This sample has about 300,000 clones, with roughly 88% found just once. Trimming removed 5 bases from V and 0 bases from J, with 7 bases in between. This CDR3 contains 13 residues. The V gene's germline CDR1 is LNHDA and CDR2 SQIVND (reference sequence). The chain combines TRBV19 with TRBJ1-1; the D is unclear. Material: peripheral blood. This receptor was obtained from a woman in her twenties or thirties with COVID-19, enrolled during active disease. Here the CDR3 reads CASSSSLNTEAFF. The CDR3, as DNA: TGTGCCAGTAGTTCCTCTCTGAACACTGAAGCTTTCTTT. The variable domain in full, with the rest retrieved from reference TRBV19 and TRBJ1-1, is DGGITQSPKYLFRKEGQNVTLSCEQNLNHDAMYWYRQDPGQGLRLIYYSQIVNDFQKGDIAEGYSVSREKKESFPLTVTSAQKNPTAFYLCASSSSLNTEAFFGQGTRLTVV.